Below are 2 T cell receptor beta chains sequenced from a single sample in a study of response to subunit inactivated influenza vaccine. Each CDR3 protein gets one entry after TCRdb re-called the RT-PCR reads with MiXCR. The profile shows more than 700,000 distinct CDR3 sequences, around 21% of them singletons. The sequencing used PBMCs from blood, collected roughly 5 days after vaccination. Source of these receptors: a man between 50 and 59 years old who received an inactivated influenza vaccine.

This rearrangement joins TRBV27 to TRBJ2-3; TRBD1 is a possible D gene (6 bases). Trimming removed 0 bases at V and 4 bases at J, with 8 bases between. CDR1 is MNHEY and CDR2 is SMNVEV in the germline V gene (reference sequence). This CDR3 is built from 14 residues. The CDR3 nucleotides are TGTGCCAGCAGTTTATCGAAGGGGGCAGATACGCAGTATTTT. As protein: CASSLSKGADTQYF.

The chain is built from TRBV19 and TRBJ2-2; tentatively, D is TRBD2 (5 bases). The germline CDR1 and CDR2 sequences are LNHDA and SQIVND (reference sequence). The CDR3 is 15 residues long. The germline V and J ends were trimmed by 3 bases and 2 bases, with 10 bases remaining between them. The CDR3 DNA reads TGTGCCAGTAGTATGGCTAGCCCCAACACCGGGGAGCTGTTTTTT. Translation gives CASSMASPNTGELFF.